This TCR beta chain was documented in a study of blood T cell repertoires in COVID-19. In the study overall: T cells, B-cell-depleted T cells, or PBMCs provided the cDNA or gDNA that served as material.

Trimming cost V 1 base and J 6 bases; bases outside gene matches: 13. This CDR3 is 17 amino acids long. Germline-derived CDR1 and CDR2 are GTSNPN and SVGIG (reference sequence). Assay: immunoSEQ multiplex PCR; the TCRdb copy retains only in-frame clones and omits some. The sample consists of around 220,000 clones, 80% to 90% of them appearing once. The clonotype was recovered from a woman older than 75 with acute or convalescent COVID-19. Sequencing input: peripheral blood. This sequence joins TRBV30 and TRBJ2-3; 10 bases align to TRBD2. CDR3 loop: CAWSGSRLAGVTDTQYF. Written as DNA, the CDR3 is TGTGCCTGGAGTGGTTCCAGGCTAGCGGGAGTAACGGATACGCAGTATTTT.